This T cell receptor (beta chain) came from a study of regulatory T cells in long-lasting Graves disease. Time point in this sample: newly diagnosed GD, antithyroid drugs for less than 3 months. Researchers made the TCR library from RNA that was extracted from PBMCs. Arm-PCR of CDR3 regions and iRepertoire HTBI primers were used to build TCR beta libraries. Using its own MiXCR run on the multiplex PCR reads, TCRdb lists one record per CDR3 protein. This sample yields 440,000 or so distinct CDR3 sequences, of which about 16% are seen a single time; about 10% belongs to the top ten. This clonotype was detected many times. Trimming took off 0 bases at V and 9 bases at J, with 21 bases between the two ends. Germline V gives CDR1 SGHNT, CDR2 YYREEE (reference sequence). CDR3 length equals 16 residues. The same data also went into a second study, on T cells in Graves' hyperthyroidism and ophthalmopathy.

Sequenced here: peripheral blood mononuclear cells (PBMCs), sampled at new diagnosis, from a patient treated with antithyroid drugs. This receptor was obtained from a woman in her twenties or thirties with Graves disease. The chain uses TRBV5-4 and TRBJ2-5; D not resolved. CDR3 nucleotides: TGTGCCAGCAGCTTGGCTAATTGGCCCGCCGGTTTGCCCCAGTACTTC. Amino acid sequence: CASSLANWPAGLPQYF.